Listed here are 29 T cell receptor beta chains from one sample, sequenced in a study of cytomegalovirus exposure and HLA in healthy donors. The PCR ran on 60 Vbeta and 13 Jbeta primers. Sequenced by immunoSEQ multiplex PCR; TCRdb stores in-frame clones only, minus some. The data contain approximately 210,000 clones, 75% to 80% of them singletons. Sample: PBMCs. These receptors were taken from a male donor in good health and CMV-seronegative.

Regarding this clone: Compared with germline, one end of the junction differs, possibly owing to a read error. DNA of the CDR3: TGTGCCAGCAGCTTGAGCGGCGACATTCGACATTCACCCTTCCACTTT. Translated: CASSLSGDIRHSPFHF. The V and J genes are TRBV7-2 and TRBJ1-6; D gene uncertain. Germline-derived CDR1 and CDR2 are SGHTA and FQGNSA. The CDR3 covers 16 residues.

This clone came up a few times. The chain is built from TRBV4-3 and TRBJ1-5; tentative D call: TRBD1 (6 bases). Germline CDR1 and CDR2: LGHNA and YSLEER. Trimming removed 4 bases from V and 3 bases from J, with 13 bases in between. This CDR3 spans 15 amino acids. This CDR3 reads CASSPQAGDNQPQHF. CDR3 coding DNA: TGCGCCAGCAGCCCCCAAGCAGGGGACAATCAGCCCCAGCATTTT.

This clone is termed medium-sized. V usage is TRBV25-1 and J usage is TRBJ1-1, with D possibly being TRBD1 (5 bases). V lost 5 bases and J 3 bases, leaving 13 bases between the germline ends. Germline-derived CDR1 and CDR2 are MGHDK and SYGVNS. This CDR3 spans 14 amino acids. This CDR3 reads CASSLQGVDTEAFF. Written as DNA, the CDR3 is TGTGCCAGCAGTCTACAAGGGGTGGACACTGAAGCTTTCTTT. The entire variable domain, with the rest obtained from reference TRBV25-1 and TRBJ1-1, is as follows: EADIYQTPRYLVIGTGKKITLECSQTMGHDKMYWYQQDPGMELHLIHYSYGVNSTEKGDLSSESTVSRIRTEHFPLTLESARPSHTSQYLCASSLQGVDTEAFFGQGTRLTVV.

J is TRBJ2-5 and V is TRBV7-2; 9 bases fit TRBD2. CDR1 and CDR2 from the germline V gene are SGHTA and FQGNSA. The CDR3 runs 16 residues. J lost 5 bases, V lost 0 bases, and 7 bases had no gene match. In DNA, the CDR3 is TGTGCCAGCAGCTTAGCGGACGCGGGGGGGCTGGAGACCCAGTACTTC. It codes for CASSLADAGGLETQYF.

The chain has TRBV7-2 and TRBJ2-1, with 7 nucleotides matching TRBD1. V was pared by 4 bases and J by 11 bases, with 5 bases of the junction left unmatched. Per germline, CDR1 SGHTA and CDR2 FQGNSA. The CDR3 spans 12 residues. The CDR3 spells CASSYDRVQQFF. CDR3 sequence (DNA): TGTGCCAGCAGCTACGACAGGGTTCAGCAGTTCTTC.

This clone appeared a few times. J is TRBJ1-2 and V is TRBV7-9; 8 positions agree with TRBD1. Germline V gene sequence: CDR1 SEHNR, CDR2 FQNEAQ (reference sequence). There are 15 residues in the CDR3. Germline trimming cut 5 bases from V and 5 bases from J; bases unmatched to any gene: 10. The CDR3 protein is CASSGGETGGYGYTF. As DNA, the CDR3 is TGTGCCAGCAGCGGTGGGGAAACAGGGGGTTATGGCTACACCTTC.

For the CDR3, the DNA is TGCAGCGCCGGGGAAGGGGGCTCCTACGAGCAGTACTTC. Its protein is CSAGEGGSYEQYF. The V gene is TRBV29-1, the J gene TRBJ2-7, with D possibly matching TRBD1 (6 bases). Germline V lookup: CDR1 SQVTM, CDR2 ANQGSEA. V gave up 7 bases and J gave up 0 bases, with 13 bases separating them. This CDR3 comprises 13 residues.

This chain connects TRBV11-2 to TRBJ2-7; perhaps TRBD1 as D (6 bases). The CDR3 extends over 15 amino acids. Germline lookup yields CDR1 SGHAT and CDR2 FQNNGV. V lost 2 bases, J lost 2 bases, and 13 bases lay in between. Here the CDR3 reads CASSLTTGKPYEQYF. In DNA, the CDR3 is TGTGCCAGCAGCTTAACAACAGGGAAACCCTACGAGCAGTACTTC. Drawing the rest from reference TRBV11-2 and TRBJ2-7, the complete variable domain is EAGVAQSPRYKIIEKRQSVAFWCNPISGHATLYWYQQILGQGPKLLIQFQNNGVVDDSQLPKDRFSAERLKGVDSTLKIQPAKLEDSAVYLCASSLTTGKPYEQYFGPGTRLTVT.

CDR3 loop: CASSIRDTSYEQYF. The CDR3 DNA reads as TGTGCCAGCAGCATACGGGACACCTCCTACGAGCAGTACTTC. The V and J genes are TRBV13 and TRBJ2-7; TRBD1 might be the D (6 bases). V was trimmed by 5 bases and J by 0 bases, leaving 11 bases between them. Germline CDR1 and CDR2: PRHDT and FYEKMQ (reference sequence). This CDR3 has 14 residues.

The J gene is TRBJ1-4, the V gene TRBV30; D is ambiguous. CDR3 size: 11 residues. Trimming shortened V by 2 bases and J by 8 bases, and 6 bases separated the two germline ends. Germline loops: CDR1 GTSNPN, CDR2 SVGIG (reference sequence). The CDR3 sequence: CAWSYSEKLFF. The CDR3 bases are TGTGCCTGGAGTTACAGCGAAAAACTGTTTTTT.

The chain has TRBV5-1 and TRBJ1-3; D uncertain. The germline V gene encodes CDR1 SGHRS and CDR2 YFSETQ. V lost 0 bases and J 0 bases, leaving 16 bases between the germline ends. This CDR3 contains 18 residues. The CDR3 protein is CASSLGFQAPSSGNTIYF. In nucleotides, the CDR3 is TGCGCCAGCAGCTTGGGTTTTCAGGCCCCGAGCTCTGGAAACACCATATATTTT.

As DNA, the CDR3 is TGTGCCAGCAGCGTAGGGACTGGATATAGCACAGATACGCAGTATTTT. This translates into CASSVGTGYSTDTQYF. The chain combines TRBV9 with TRBJ2-3; a possible D gene is TRBD2 (5 bases). Trimming removed 0 bases from V and 0 bases from J, with 11 bases in between. The CDR3 is made up of 16 amino acids. Germline V gene sequence: CDR1 SGDLS, CDR2 YYNGEE. Full variable domain (rest looked up from reference TRBV9 and TRBJ2-3): DSGVTQTPKHLITATGQRVTLRCSPRSGDLSVYWYQQSLDQGLQFLIQYYNGEERAKGNILERFSAQQFPDLHSELNLSSLELGDSALYFCASSVGTGYSTDTQYFGPGTRLTVL.

This clone was picked up a small number of times. V and J are TRBV25-1 and TRBJ2-1; TRBD2 aligns across 10 bases. Germline V CDR1 and CDR2: MGHDK, SYGVNS. V trimming: 7 bases; J trimming: 10 bases; junction bases outside the gene matches: 4. There are 12 residues in the CDR3. This CDR3 is CASNVLAGEQFF. CDR3 nucleotides: TGTGCCAGCAACGTACTAGCGGGAGAGCAGTTCTTC.

V usage is TRBV2 and J usage is TRBJ2-7; perhaps TRBD1 as D (6 bases). Between the trimmed V and J ends, which lost 4 bases and 6 bases, there was a span of 10 bases. The CDR3 has 12 residues. Germline CDR1 is SNHLY and CDR2 is FYNNEI. The CDR3 loop reads CASSGTAGEQYF. CDR3 DNA: TGTGCCAGCAGTGGGACAGCAGGCGAGCAGTACTTC.

The rearrangement links TRBV5-1 to TRBJ1-2; 7 positions agree with TRBD1. This CDR3 spans 13 amino acids. V shed 4 bases and J 2 bases; nucleotides not matched to a gene: 2. The germline V gene encodes CDR1 SGHRS and CDR2 YFSETQ. The CDR3 DNA reads as TGCGCCAGCAGCCAGGGACAGAACTATGGCTACACCTTC. Its translation: CASSQGQNYGYTF.

The DNA of the CDR3 is TGTGCCAGCAGCTCTCTCGGAACGGGGGGCGGGTTCAATGAGCAGTTCTTC. Its protein is CASSSLGTGGGFNEQFF. The chain is built from TRBV27 and TRBJ2-1; TRBD2 is a possible D gene (7 bases). The CDR3 is 17 amino acids. Trimming removed 6 bases from V and 6 bases from J, with 24 bases in between. Germline assignment: CDR1 MNHEY and CDR2 SMNVEV (reference sequence).

The rearrangement links TRBV9 to TRBJ2-3, with 7 bases lining up with TRBD2. The CDR3 spans 15 residues. V lost 0 bases and J lost 0; bases outside the gene matches: 1. The germline CDR1 and CDR2 sequences are SGDLS and YYNGEE. The CDR3 sequence is CASSVAGGSTDTQYF. The CDR3 DNA follows: TGTGCCAGCAGCGTAGCGGGAGGTAGCACAGATACGCAGTATTTT.

This clone has just a few counts. V gene TRBV7-2 combines with J gene TRBJ2-5; 10 bases agree with TRBD2. V was pared by 5 bases and J by 1 base, with 4 bases of the junction left unmatched. The CDR3 consists of 15 residues. CDR1 and CDR2 (germline): SGHTA, FQGNSA. CDR3 nucleotides: TGTGCCAGCAGCCAAGAGCGGGGGGGCCAAGAGACCCAGTACTTC. Translating it yields CASSQERGGQETQYF.

The V gene is TRBV6-5, the J gene TRBJ1-2, with 9 positions matching TRBD1. Germline CDR1 MNHEY, CDR2 SVGAGI. CDR3 length equals 15 residues. J gave up 6 bases and V 4 bases, and 9 bases lay outside the gene matches. In DNA form, the CDR3 reads TGTGCCAGCAGTTCCACAGGGGGCGCTTTTGATGGCTACACCTTC. As protein: CASSSTGGAFDGYTF.

This clone came up a few times. This chain links TRBV7-2 with TRBJ1-2; possibly TRBD1 for D (5 bases). V lost 3 bases and J 10 bases, leaving 12 bases between the germline ends. The CDR3 extends over 12 amino acids. Germline CDR1 and CDR2: SGHTA and FQGNSA. The DNA for the CDR3 is TGTGCCAGCAGCTTGAGGCTAGGGGCCTACACCTTC. It is translated as CASSLRLGAYTF.

The count of this clone is one. This chain's CDR3 is CASSPLSSATDTQYF. CDR3 sequence (DNA): TGTGCCAGCAGCCCGTTGTCTAGCGCCACAGATACGCAGTATTTT. This sequence joins TRBV7-3 and TRBJ2-3; D possibly corresponds to TRBD2 (6 bases). Trimming shortened V by 5 bases and J by 2 bases, and 14 bases separated the two germline ends. The CDR3 totals 15 residues. The germline V gene encodes CDR1 SGHTA and CDR2 FQGTGA.

The V gene is TRBV11-2, the J gene TRBJ1-2; D unclear. V was pared by 1 base and J by 8 bases, with 14 bases between. The CDR3 is 14 amino acids. Germline V lookup: CDR1 SGHAT, CDR2 FQNNGV. CDR3 residues: CASSLGSVARGYTF. The CDR3 nucleotides are TGTGCCAGCAGCTTAGGATCTGTCGCGCGAGGCTACACCTTC.

This clone showed up just a few times. Written as DNA, the CDR3 is TGTGCCAGTAGTGCCCCCCGGGACAGGGGTTCAGGGGAGCAGTACTTC. It translates to CASSAPRDRGSGEQYF. V and J are TRBV19 and TRBJ2-7, with 10 bases matching TRBD1. Germline V gene lookup returns CDR1 LNHDA and CDR2 SQIVND (reference sequence). The CDR3 runs to 16 residues. The ends lost 5 bases at V and 7 bases at J; junction bases unmatched: 14.

The rearrangement joins TRBV15 to TRBJ2-7; no clear D gene. The CDR3 length is 10 residues. Germline CDR1 reads LNHNV; CDR2 reads YYDKDF (reference sequence). V gave up 10 bases and J gave up 3 bases, with 7 bases separating them. The CDR3 DNA sequence: TGTGCCAACCCCGGCTACGAGCAGTACTTC. This gives the protein CANPGYEQYF.

The chain links TRBV28 to TRBJ1-5, with 9 bases aligning to TRBD1. Per the germline V gene, CDR1 is MDHEN and CDR2 is SYDVKM. The CDR3 consists of 17 residues. With 4 bases clipped from V and 1 base from J, the junction kept 8 bases outside the gene matches. The CDR3 sequence: CASSSWDRARSNQPQHF. In DNA, the CDR3 is TGTGCCAGCAGTTCTTGGGACAGGGCAAGGAGCAATCAGCCCCAGCATTTT.

The V and J genes are TRBV28 and TRBJ1-2; D is uncertain. Germline V lookup: CDR1 MDHEN, CDR2 SYDVKM. V was trimmed by 6 bases and J by 8 bases, leaving 13 bases between them. The CDR3 is made up of 12 amino acids. The CDR3 here is CASSLFSYGYTF. In nucleotides, the CDR3 is TGTGCCAGCAGCCTCTTCAGTTACGGCTACACCTTC.

Only one count was recorded for this clone. This rearrangement joins TRBV6-5 to TRBJ1-1, with 7 bases fitting TRBD1. The CDR3 sequence is 13 residues long. Losses at the gene ends were 6 bases for V and 4 bases for J; bases not matched to a gene: 5. From germline, CDR1 is MNHEY and CDR2 SVGAGI. The CDR3 nucleotides read TGTGCCAGCAGAAGGGGGCCGGGCACTGAAGCTTTCTTT. Its translation: CASRRGPGTEAFF.

The CDR3 protein is CASSQDTLGNQPQHF. The CDR3 DNA follows: TGCGCCAGCAGCCAAGACACTTTGGGCAATCAGCCCCAGCATTTT. The V gene is TRBV4-3, the J gene TRBJ1-5; D gene uncertain. The V gene lost 0 bases and the J gene lost 2 bases, with 8 bases spanning the gap. Germline assignment: CDR1 LGHNA and CDR2 YSLEER. This CDR3 has 15 residues.

The V and J genes are TRBV29-1 and TRBJ2-2; D perhaps matches TRBD1 (5 bases). The CDR3 covers 11 residues. Germline V gene lookup returns CDR1 SQVTM and CDR2 ANQGSEA. CDR3 protein: CGAANTGELFF. The CDR3 DNA reads TGCGGGGCTGCGAACACCGGGGAGCTGTTTTTT.